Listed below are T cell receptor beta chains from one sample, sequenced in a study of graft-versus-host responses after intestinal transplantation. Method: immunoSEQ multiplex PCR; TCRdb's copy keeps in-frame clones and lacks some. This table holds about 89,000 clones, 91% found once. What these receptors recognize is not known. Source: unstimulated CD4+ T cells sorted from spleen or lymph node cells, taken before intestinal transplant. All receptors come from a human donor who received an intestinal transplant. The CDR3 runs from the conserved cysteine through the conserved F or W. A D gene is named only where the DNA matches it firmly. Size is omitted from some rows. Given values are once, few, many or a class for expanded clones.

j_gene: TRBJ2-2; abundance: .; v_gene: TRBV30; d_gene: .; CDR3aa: CAWRYQGTGELFF; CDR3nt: TGTGCCTGGAGGTATCAGGGGACCGGGGAGCTGTTTTTT
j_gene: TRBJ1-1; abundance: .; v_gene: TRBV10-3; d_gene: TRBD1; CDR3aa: CAISDSNRGYTEAFF; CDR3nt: TGTGCCATCAGTGATAGTAACAGGGGGTACACTGAAGCTTTCTTT
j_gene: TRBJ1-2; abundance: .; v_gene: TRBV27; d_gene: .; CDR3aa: CASSLSGSYGYTF; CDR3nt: TGTGCCAGCAGTTTATCCGGGTCCTATGGCTACACCTTC
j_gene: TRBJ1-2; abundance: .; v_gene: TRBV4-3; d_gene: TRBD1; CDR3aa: CASSLQDRANYGYTF; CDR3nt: TGCGCCAGCAGCCTACAGGACAGGGCCAACTATGGCTACACCTTC
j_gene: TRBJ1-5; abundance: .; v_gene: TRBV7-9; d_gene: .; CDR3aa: CASSLGTGYQPQHF; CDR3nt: TGTGCCAGCAGCTTAGGAACGGGGTATCAGCCCCAGCATTTT
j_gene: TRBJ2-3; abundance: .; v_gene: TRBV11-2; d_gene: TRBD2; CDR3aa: CASSFSGGADTQYF; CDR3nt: TGTGCCAGCAGCTTTAGCGGGGGGGCAGATACGCAGTATTTT
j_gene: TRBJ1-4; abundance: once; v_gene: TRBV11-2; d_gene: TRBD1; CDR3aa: CASSRTGGFANEKLFF; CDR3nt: TGTGCCAGCAGCCGGACAGGGGGTTTCGCTAATGAAAAACTGTTTTTT
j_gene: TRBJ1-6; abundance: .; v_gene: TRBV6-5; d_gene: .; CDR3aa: CASSYGREDNSPLHF; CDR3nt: TGTGCCAGCAGTTACGGCAGGGAGGATAATTCACCCCTCCACTTT
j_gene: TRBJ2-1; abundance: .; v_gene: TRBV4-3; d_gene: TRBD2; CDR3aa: CASSLIRGDEQFF; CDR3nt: TGCGCCAGCAGCCTCATTCGGGGGGATGAGCAGTTCTTC
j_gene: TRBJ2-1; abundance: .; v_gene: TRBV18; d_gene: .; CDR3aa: CASSPQSARNEQFF; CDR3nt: TGTGCCAGCTCACCACAGTCGGCGCGGAATGAGCAGTTCTTC
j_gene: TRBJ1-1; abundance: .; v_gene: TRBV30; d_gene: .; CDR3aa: CAWGRMGSNTEAFF; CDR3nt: TGTGCCTGGGGGAGGATGGGTTCGAACACTGAAGCTTTCTTT
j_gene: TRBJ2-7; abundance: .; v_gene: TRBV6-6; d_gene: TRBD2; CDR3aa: CASSARLAGEVEQYF; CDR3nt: TGTGCCAGCAGTGCCCGACTAGCGGGGGAAGTCGAGCAGTACTTC
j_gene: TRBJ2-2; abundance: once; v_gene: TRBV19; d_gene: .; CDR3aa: CASSTTTVTGELFF; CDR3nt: TGTGCCAGTAGTACCACGACAGTTACCGGGGAGCTGTTTTTT
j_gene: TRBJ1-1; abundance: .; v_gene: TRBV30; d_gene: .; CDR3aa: CAWRARVNTEAFF; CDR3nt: TGTGCCTGGAGGGCCAGGGTCAACACTGAAGCTTTCTTT
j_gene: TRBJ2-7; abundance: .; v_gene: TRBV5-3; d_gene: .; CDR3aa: CARSARWAELSYEQYF; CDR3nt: TGTGCCAGAAGCGCCCGGTGGGCAGAGCTATCCTACGAGCAGTACTTC
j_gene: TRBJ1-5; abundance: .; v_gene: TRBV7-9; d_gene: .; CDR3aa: CASSLVVRDFDSNQPQHF; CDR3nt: TGTGCCAGCAGCTTAGTAGTCCGGGACTTTGATAGCAATCAGCCCCAGCATTTT
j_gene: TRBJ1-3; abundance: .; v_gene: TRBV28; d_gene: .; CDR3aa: CASSLGGVRGNTIYF; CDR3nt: TGTGCCAGCAGCCTAGGAGGGGTTCGAGGAAACACCATATATTTT
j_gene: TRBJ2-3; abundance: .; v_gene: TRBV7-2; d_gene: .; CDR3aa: CASSFNSGGPADTQYF; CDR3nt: TGTGCCAGCAGCTTCAATTCGGGGGGCCCCGCAGATACGCAGTATTTT
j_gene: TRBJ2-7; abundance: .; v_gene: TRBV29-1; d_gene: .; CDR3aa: CSVRPMYSYEQYF; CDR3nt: TGCAGCGTCCGTCCCATGTACTCCTACGAGCAGTACTTC
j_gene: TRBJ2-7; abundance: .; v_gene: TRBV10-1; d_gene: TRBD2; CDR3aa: CASSPGGPYEQYF; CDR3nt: TGCGCCAGCAGTCCGGGGGGGCCCTACGAGCAGTACTTC
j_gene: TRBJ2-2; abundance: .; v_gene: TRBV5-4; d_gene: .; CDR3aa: CASSLGTRTGELFF; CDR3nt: TGTGCCAGCAGCCTCGGGACTCGAACCGGGGAGCTGTTTTTT
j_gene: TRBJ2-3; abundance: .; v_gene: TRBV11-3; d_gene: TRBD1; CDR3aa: CASSPGSRGPTDTQYF; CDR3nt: TGTGCCAGCAGCCCCGGGTCGAGGGGGCCCACAGATACGCAGTATTTT
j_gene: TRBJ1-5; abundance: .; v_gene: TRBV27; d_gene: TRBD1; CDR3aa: CASRATGVTQPQHF; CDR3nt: TGTGCCAGCAGGGCAACAGGGGTGACTCAGCCCCAGCATTTT
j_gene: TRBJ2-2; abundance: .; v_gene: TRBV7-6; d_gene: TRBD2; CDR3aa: CASSLSVAGGTGELFF; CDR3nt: TGTGCCAGCAGCTTATCGGTAGCGGGCGGGACCGGGGAGCTGTTTTTT
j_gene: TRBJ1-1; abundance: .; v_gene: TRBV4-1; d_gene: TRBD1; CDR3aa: CASSPKDRGRVEAFF; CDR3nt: TGCGCCAGCAGCCCAAAGGACAGGGGGCGCGTTGAAGCTTTCTTT
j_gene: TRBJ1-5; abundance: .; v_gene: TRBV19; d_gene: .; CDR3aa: CASSMNRASNQPQHF; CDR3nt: TGTGCCAGTAGTATGAACAGGGCGAGCAATCAGCCCCAGCATTTT
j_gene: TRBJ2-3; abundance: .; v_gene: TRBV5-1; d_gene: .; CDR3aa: CASSWDTASTDTQYF; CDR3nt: TGCGCCAGCAGCTGGGACACAGCTAGCACAGATACGCAGTATTTT
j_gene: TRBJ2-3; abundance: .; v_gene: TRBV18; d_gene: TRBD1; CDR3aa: CASSHVPTGVMADTQYF; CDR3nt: TGTGCCAGCTCGCACGTACCTACAGGGGTGATGGCAGATACGCAGTATTTT
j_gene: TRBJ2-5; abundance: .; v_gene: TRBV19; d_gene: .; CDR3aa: CASSIGPGISRETQYF; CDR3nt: TGTGCCAGTAGTATCGGTCCCGGGATCAGCCGGGAGACCCAGTACTTC